The clone carrying this T cell receptor beta chain was seen a few times. Its target is not known. One entry per CDR3 protein results from TCRdb running MiXCR on the RT-PCR reads. The sample shows more than 400,000 distinct CDR3 sequences, around 7.9% of them seen only once. Deletions cut 1 base from V and 2 bases from J, with 11 bases between. The CDR3 has 15 amino acids. From germline, CDR1 is LGHDT and CDR2 YNNKEL (reference sequence). This specimen comes from a study of response to subunit inactivated influenza vaccine. Findings and limits, study-wide: New T cells are recruited in small numbers by each seasonal influenza vaccination, according to the authors' suggestion.

This sequence originates from a man between 45 and 75 years old who received an inactivated influenza vaccine. The sequences come from PBMCs from blood, collected approximately 25 months after vaccination. The genes are TRBV3-1 and TRBJ2-5; D unclear. CDR3 nucleotides: TGTGCCAGCAGCCAAGTTGCTACGGTTCAAGAGACCCAGTACTTC. As protein: CASSQVATVQETQYF.